This record covers a single T cell receptor beta chain. Trimming left V 1 base short and J 1 base short, with 11 bases between. This CDR3 spans 15 amino acids. Looked up from germline, CDR1 is SEHNR and CDR2 is FQNEAQ (reference sequence). One entry per CDR3 protein, called by TCRdb with MiXCR from the PCR reads. The data show over 600,000 distinct CDR3 sequences, 15% to 20% seen once. These data are taken from a study of molecular identifiers for immune sequencing clone quantification. This clonotype was obtained from a human donor in good health. Some libraries in this study had Jurkat cell RNA spiked in. Sequences were obtained from naive CD8+ T cells from blood, with Jurkat cell RNA spiked in. Subset defined: FACS-sorted CD8+CD4-CCR7+CD45RA+ naive T cells. V gene TRBV7-9 combines with J gene TRBJ2-7, with a weak D call TRBD2 (6 bases). CDR3 coding DNA: TGTGCCAGCAGCTTAGTTATCGGGGGATCCTACGAGCAGTACTTC. Translated, it gives CASSLVIGGSYEQYF.